The clone carrying this TCR beta chain appeared many times. Its antigen is currently unknown. TCRdb itself ran the 5' RACE reads through MiXCR, one entry per CDR3 protein. Of more than 400,000 distinct CDR3 sequences listed, 13% to 15% are singletons. The CDR3 consists of 11 residues. Trimming took off 6 bases at V and 6 bases at J, with 6 bases between the two ends. Germline assignment: CDR1 ENHRY and CDR2 SYGVKD. The data belong to a study of identical twins. The study's findings and limits: Findings came from cross-sectional statistics, without long-term follow-up of donors.

The same data also went into a second study, on yellow fever vaccine responses in identical twins.

The sequenced material came from CD4+ T cells sorted from blood. The clonotype originates from a woman in her late teens or twenties in good health. The chain links TRBV10-3 to TRBJ2-1; D call uncertain. CDR3 nucleotide sequence: TGTGCCATCAGCTTTAGCAATGAGCAGTTCTTC. This sequence encodes CAISFSNEQFF.